These 6 T cell receptor beta chains were sequenced from one sample in a study of T cell changes during pregnancy in multiple sclerosis. Only in-frame clones appear in the TCRdb table, and some are missing; sequencing was by immunoSEQ multiplex PCR. The top ten hold about 2.1% of the sample, which has roughly 70,000 clones, more than 85% seen once. The sequenced sample was peripheral blood, obtained in the first trimester of pregnancy. The origin of the receptors is a female donor with multiple sclerosis, enrolled in a pregnancy study.

The V gene is TRBV27, the J gene TRBJ1-2; no reliable D call. CDR1 and CDR2 from the germline V gene are MNHEY and SMNVEV (reference sequence). Trimming left V 6 bases short and J 8 bases short, with 16 bases between. This CDR3 comprises 13 residues. This CDR3 reads CASRPLGPQGYTF. For the CDR3, the DNA is TGTGCCAGCAGACCATTGGGCCCCCAGGGCTACACCTTC.

The V gene is TRBV9, the J gene TRBJ1-2, with 12 bases that match TRBD1. J lost 4 bases, V lost 1 base, and 5 bases had no gene match. Germline lookup yields CDR1 SGDLS and CDR2 YYNGEE. The CDR3 is 16 residues long. For the CDR3, the DNA is TGTGCCAGCAGCGTAATAGGGACAGGGGGCGCCTATGGCTACACCTTC. Protein: CASSVIGTGGAYGYTF.

The chain recombines TRBV5-5 with TRBJ1-2; D is undetermined. Germline values: CDR1 SGHKS, CDR2 YYEKEE (reference sequence). V was cut by 4 bases and J by 2 bases, with 18 bases left in between. The CDR3 runs to 16 residues. The CDR3 region is CASSPRPDKTNYGYTF. CDR3 sequence (DNA): TGTGCCAGCAGCCCCCGACCAGACAAGACGAACTATGGCTACACCTTC.

The rearrangement links TRBV9 to TRBJ2-2; D gene uncertain. The CDR3 has 15 amino acids. V lost 0 bases to trimming and J lost 1 base, with 7 bases between them. Germline CDR1 and CDR2: SGDLS and YYNGEE. In DNA, the CDR3 is TGTGCCAGCAGCGTAGAGCCTCTGAACACCGGGGAGCTGTTTTTT. Residues: CASSVEPLNTGELFF.

V is TRBV7-9 and J is TRBJ1-2, with TRBD1 identical over 10 bases. There are 13 residues in the CDR3. Germline assignment: CDR1 SEHNR and CDR2 FQNEAQ (reference sequence). V was clipped by 6 bases and J by 5 bases; unmatched bases: 3. CDR3 region: CASSPGQGYGYTF. CDR3 nucleotide sequence: TGTGCCAGCAGTCCGGGACAGGGGTATGGCTACACCTTC.

The V gene is TRBV28, the J gene TRBJ2-7; D gene uncertain. V lost 3 bases, J lost 0 bases, and 18 bases lay in between. Per the germline V gene, CDR1 is MDHEN and CDR2 is SYDVKM. CDR3 length: 17 amino acids. The CDR3: CASSFFDPDTNSYEQYF. CDR3 sequence (DNA): TGTGCCAGCAGTTTTTTCGACCCAGACACCAACTCCTACGAGCAGTACTTC.